Detailed here is one T cell receptor (beta chain). What this receptor recognizes is not known. Base qualities are not provided; no much larger clone lies one nucleotide away. CDR1 GTSNPN and CDR2 SVGIG are derived from the germline V gene (reference sequence). Inclusive of the bounding cysteine and phenylalanine, the CDR3 is 16 residues long. Only the CDR3 region is kept as DNA, spanning 48 bases read in frame from base 1. Trimmed from V: 7 bases; trimmed from J: 2 bases; junction bases lacking a gene match: 14. The data were obtained in a study of T cell changes during pregnancy in multiple sclerosis (dated by TCRdb to 2018 to 2020). Turning to the overall study: Changes in the T cell repertoire over the course of pregnancy were examined in this study in women with multiple sclerosis.

Receptor libraries were prepared by the immunoSEQ multiplex PCR assay. Sourced from immuneACCESS, this table was stored by TCRdb with only in-frame sequences that have V and J called. A share of the clones is absent; for the studies checked, an unresolved V gene accounts for under half, and the remainder has no known explanation. A total of around 74,000 clones appear in this sample, roughly nine tenths of them only once. The ten largest clones capture around 3% of the sample. The rearranged chain carries TRBV30 and TRBJ1-2; TRBD1 lines up with 9 middle nucleotides. The sample here was peripheral blood, taken before pregnancy. The sequence came from a female donor with multiple sclerosis, enrolled in a pregnancy study. Read as DNA, the sequence is TGTGCCTCCGCGGACAGGGGTCGGCCTAAGAACTATGGCTACACCTTC. Its amino acids are CASADRGRPKNYGYTF.